One sample yielded the 15 T cell receptor beta chains listed below, sequenced in a study of T cell responses to AZD1222 COVID-19 vaccine. Sequencing used immunoSEQ multiplex PCR; TCRdb keeps in-frame clones, though not all of them. This table holds 120,000 or so clones, roughly 90% found once. The starting material was peripheral blood, obtained on day 0 of AZD1222 vaccination. These receptor sequences come from an adult in good health.

The chain is built from TRBV7-9 and TRBJ2-2; TRBD1 might be the D (5 bases). Germline CDR1 SEHNR, CDR2 FQNEAQ (reference sequence). The germline V and J ends were trimmed by 1 base and 5 bases, with 11 bases remaining between them. This CDR3 comprises 15 residues. CDR3 protein: CASSLGTIGTGELFF. CDR3 DNA sequence: TGTGCCAGCAGCTTAGGGACAATCGGGACCGGGGAGCTGTTTTTT.

The chain is built from TRBV5-4 and TRBJ2-7; the match to TRBD2 covers 11 bases. J lost 0 bases, V lost 4 bases, and 3 bases had no gene match. The CDR3 loop spans 15 amino acids. Germline lookup yields CDR1 SGHNT and CDR2 YYREEE (reference sequence). Here the CDR3 DNA reads TGTGCCAGCAGCCGGACTAGCGGGCCCTCCTACGAGCAGTACTTC. It is translated as CASSRTSGPSYEQYF.

Comments on this clone: One junction end disagrees with the germline gene, perhaps due to a read error. The chain has TRBV11-2 and TRBJ1-6; D ambiguous. CDR3 length: 12 amino acids. The germline gives CDR1 SGHAT, CDR2 FQNNGV. CDR3 sequence (DNA): TGTGCCAGCAGCTTAGATGGTGGCGCCGGTAACTTT. This sequence encodes CASSLDGGAGNF.

The chain employs TRBV5-1 and TRBJ1-6, with 7 bases matching TRBD1. With V trimmed by 4 bases and J by 6 bases, 7 bases remained unmatched. CDR1 and CDR2 from the germline V gene are SGHRS and YFSETQ. The CDR3 length is 15 residues. This CDR3 is CASSPMGQTNSPLHF. Here the CDR3 DNA reads TGCGCCAGCAGCCCGATGGGACAGACTAATTCACCCCTCCACTTT.

The V call is TRBV7-2, the J call TRBJ1-1; D is uncertain. Germline V gene lookup returns CDR1 SGHTA and CDR2 FQGNSA. This CDR3 has 13 amino acids. V was cut by 6 bases and J by 6 bases, with 14 bases left in between. The CDR3 nucleotides read TGTGCCAGCAGTCCCGACGGGTTGGCTGAAGCTTTCTTT. Translation gives CASSPDGLAEAFF.

The chain employs TRBV11-2 and TRBJ2-4; 7 nucleotides match TRBD1. CDR1 and CDR2 (germline): SGHAT, FQNNGV. The V gene end was trimmed by 5 bases and the J gene end by 4 bases; junction bases not matched to a gene: 5. The CDR3 runs to 14 residues. In DNA, the CDR3 is TGTGCCAGCAGCCCAGGGACAGTTAAAAACATTCAGTACTTC. This gives the protein CASSPGTVKNIQYF.

The chain is built from TRBV6-6 and TRBJ1-1; 9 bases line up with TRBD1. The CDR3 has 13 amino acids. Trimming removed 6 bases from V and 6 bases from J; junction bases left unmatched: 5. Germline assignment: CDR1 MNHNY and CDR2 SVGAGI (reference sequence). Here the CDR3 DNA reads TGTGCCAGCAGCCGGGACAGGGTTTCTGAAGCTTTCTTT. This gives the protein CASSRDRVSEAFF.

V is TRBV5-1 and J is TRBJ2-3; D is undetermined. The CDR3 is 13 residues long. CDR1 is SGHRS, CDR2 YFSETQ, per germline. V shed 1 base and J shed 6 bases, with 9 bases lying between them. The DNA of the CDR3 is TGCGCCAGCAGCTTGAGAAGAGTGGATACGCAGTATTTT. Translated: CASSLRRVDTQYF.

The chain couples TRBV5-5 to TRBJ1-5; tentative D call: TRBD1 (5 bases). This CDR3 is built from 15 residues. Looked up from germline, CDR1 is SGHKS and CDR2 is YYEKEE (reference sequence). V lost 3 bases and J lost 0, with 10 bases in between. CDR3 sequence (DNA): TGTGCCAGCAGCTACGACAGTTATAGCAATCAGCCCCAGCATTTT. Its translation: CASSYDSYSNQPQHF.

This sequence joins TRBV30 and TRBJ1-4, with D possibly TRBD1 on 5 matching bases. V was cut by 2 bases and J by 12 bases, with 16 bases left in between. Germline V gene sequence: CDR1 GTSNPN, CDR2 SVGIG (reference sequence). This CDR3 has 13 residues. DNA for the CDR3: TGTGCCTGGAGTCGGGGCCACAGCGGCGAACTGTTTTTT. Protein product: CAWSRGHSGELFF.

The chain has TRBV28 and TRBJ1-1, with 7 bases lining up with TRBD1. The CDR3 consists of 15 residues. Looked up from germline, CDR1 is MDHEN and CDR2 is SYDVKM. V lost 5 bases and J lost 1; bases outside the gene matches: 7. The CDR3 bases are TGTGCCAGCAGTGCCCCGACAGGGAGGAACACTGAAGCTTTCTTT. Protein sequence: CASSAPTGRNTEAFF.

The chain is built from TRBV5-6 and TRBJ2-5; 7 bases are a match to TRBD1. The CDR3 runs 13 residues. V gave up 4 bases and J gave up 7 bases; unmatched junction bases: 7. Germline lookup yields CDR1 SGHDT and CDR2 YYEEEE. The CDR3 loop reads CASSGDRSGTQYF. CDR3 DNA sequence: TGTGCCAGCAGCGGGGACAGATCGGGGACCCAGTACTTC.

The chain carries TRBV28 and TRBJ1-3; D not resolved. This CDR3 spans 14 amino acids. Trimming pared 6 bases from V and 0 bases from J, leaving 9 bases between. Germline CDR1 and CDR2: MDHEN and SYDVKM. DNA for the CDR3: TGTGCCAGCAGCAAGTCCAGCTCTGGAAACACCATATATTTT. Amino acid sequence: CASSKSSSGNTIYF.

The V call is TRBV9, the J call TRBJ2-1; no clear D gene. V was pared by 3 bases and J by 2 bases, with 12 bases between. CDR3 length: 15 amino acids. Germline CDR1 is SGDLS and CDR2 is YYNGEE. Here the CDR3 reads CASSDRPNPYNEQFF. The CDR3 nucleotides read TGTGCCAGCAGCGATCGTCCTAACCCCTACAATGAGCAGTTCTTC.

The rearrangement uses TRBV9 and TRBJ1-1, with TRBD1 as a possible D gene (5 bases). CDR1 and CDR2 (germline): SGDLS, YYNGEE. The CDR3 sequence is 14 residues long. V lost 5 bases and J 3 bases, leaving 14 bases between the germline ends. CDR3 bases: TGTGCCAGCAGACGACCTACAGGAGACACTGAAGCTTTCTTT. This sequence encodes CASRRPTGDTEAFF.